These 25 T cell receptor beta chains share one sample of origin, sequenced in a study of cytomegalovirus exposure and HLA in healthy donors. Primers for the PCR totalled 60 Vbeta and 13 Jbeta. Profiling relied on immunoSEQ multiplex PCR, and the TCRdb table lists in-frame clones only, not all of them. The sample lists roughly 150,000 clones, more than 75% occurring once. Sequencing was carried out using PBMCs. Receptors originate from a woman in her thirties or forties in good health and CMV-seronegative.

With regard to this clone: Other DNA sequences from this sample encode an identical CDR3 as well. The chain carries TRBV6-4 and TRBJ1-1, with 8 bases identical to TRBD1. In germline, CDR1 is MRHNA, CDR2 SNTAGT. The J segment lost 11 bases and the V segment lost 2 bases, leaving 7 bases of the junction unmatched. CDR3 size: 13 residues. This CDR3 reads CASSDTGQGEAFF. CDR3 DNA: TGTGCCAGCAGTGACACCGGACAGGGAGAGGCTTTCTTT.

As to this clone: The germline gene is not matched at one end of the junction; a read error may be the cause. J is TRBJ1-1 and V is TRBV7-9; tentatively, D is TRBD1 (6 bases). Germline assignment: CDR1 SEHNR and CDR2 FQNEAQ (reference sequence). This CDR3 spans 12 amino acids. The CDR3 DNA follows: TGTTCCAGCAGCCGTGAGGGGACAGAAGCTTTCTTT. Residues: CSSSREGTEAFF.

V gene TRBV27 combines with J gene TRBJ2-7, with D possibly matching TRBD1 (7 bases). Germline loops: CDR1 MNHEY, CDR2 SMNVEV (reference sequence). The CDR3 sequence is 15 residues long. V lost 5 bases and J lost 2, with 16 bases in between. CDR3 sequence: CASSLQGRQTYEQYF. In DNA, the CDR3 is TGTGCCAGCAGTCTACAGGGGAGGCAGACCTACGAGCAGTACTTC.

CDR3 region: CATSRGRGRNTEAFF. The CDR3, as DNA: TGTGCCACCAGCAGAGGGAGAGGGAGGAACACTGAAGCTTTCTTT. The chain joins TRBV15 to TRBJ1-1; no definite D call. In germline, CDR1 is LNHNV, CDR2 YYDKDF (reference sequence). V was clipped by 1 base and J by 1 base, with 10 bases between them. The CDR3 extends over 15 amino acids.

This clone showed up just once. The gene calls are TRBV27 and TRBJ2-3; no clear D. V gave up 6 bases and J gave up 0 bases, with 10 bases separating them. The CDR3 is 14 amino acids. From germline, CDR1 is MNHEY and CDR2 SMNVEV (reference sequence). Here the CDR3 DNA reads TGTGCCAGCAGATGGGCTCCTAGCACAGATACGCAGTATTTT. Protein sequence: CASRWAPSTDTQYF.

This clone was seen only once. CDR3 residues: CATLAGEAQETQYF. The CDR3 DNA follows: TGTGCCACCTTGGCGGGAGAGGCCCAAGAGACCCAGTACTTC. The chain uses TRBV2 and TRBJ2-5; TRBD2 matches 7 bases. J gave up 1 base and V 10 bases, and 9 bases lay outside the gene matches. Germline V lookup: CDR1 SNHLY, CDR2 FYNNEI. The CDR3 contains 14 residues. The full variable domain, completed using reference TRBV2 and TRBJ2-5, is EPEVTQTPSHQVTQMGQEVILRCVPISNHLYFYWYRQILGQKVEFLVSFYNNEISEKSEIFDDQFSVERPDGSNFTLKIRSTKLEDSAMYFCATLAGEAQETQYFGPGTRLLVL.

The table lists this clone with a count of one. This sequence joins TRBV29-1 and TRBJ2-1, with D maybe TRBD2 (6 bases). Germline CDR1 SQVTM, CDR2 ANQGSEA. The CDR3 covers 15 residues. V dropped 5 bases and J dropped 0 bases, with 14 bases sitting between them. This CDR3 reads CSVISFSGSYNEQFF. The CDR3 DNA reads as TGCAGCGTTATAAGTTTTAGCGGCTCCTACAATGAGCAGTTCTTC.

The genes are TRBV5-8 and TRBJ1-5; perhaps TRBD1 as D (6 bases). Trimming removed 0 bases from V and 2 bases from J, with 18 bases in between. Germline V CDR1 and CDR2: SGHTS, YDEGEE. The CDR3 length is 18 residues. CDR3 in DNA: TGTGCCAGCAGCTTGGTACAGGGCGCCTTAAGGGGCAATCAGCCCCAGCATTTT. Its protein product is CASSLVQGALRGNQPQHF.

A few counts support this clone. The V and J genes are TRBV4-3 and TRBJ2-7, with D tentatively TRBD1 (6 bases). Germline-derived CDR1 and CDR2 are LGHNA and YSLEER. With 3 bases removed from V and 4 bases from J, the gap between germline ends came to 16 bases. This CDR3 comprises 15 residues. For the CDR3, the DNA is TGCGCCAGCAGCCATTTAACGACAGGCGATTACGAGCAGTACTTC. Translating gives CASSHLTTGDYEQYF.

This clone was found a few times. Other DNA sequences within the sample encode an identical CDR3. The chain combines TRBV7-2 with TRBJ1-4, with 7 bases aligning to TRBD1. CDR3 size: 14 residues. V was pared by 5 bases and J by 2 bases, with 2 bases of the junction left unmatched. The germline V gene encodes CDR1 SGHTA and CDR2 FQGNSA. DNA of the CDR3: TGTGCCAGCAGCCTGGACAGGACTAATGAAAAACTGTTTTTT. It is translated as CASSLDRTNEKLFF.

The genes are TRBV7-2 and TRBJ2-3; no reliable D call. The CDR3 length is 16 residues. The V and J ends lost 2 bases and 2 bases respectively, with 14 bases between them. The germline gives CDR1 SGHTA, CDR2 FQGNSA. CDR3 nucleotide sequence: TGTGCCAGCAGCTTAATTCCCCAGGCTTACACAGATACGCAGTATTTT. Its translation: CASSLIPQAYTDTQYF.

The J gene is TRBJ2-5, the V gene TRBV4-2; 8 nucleotides match TRBD1. The DNA end favors TRBJ2-7, so the J call may be wrong. The V gene's germline CDR1 is LGHNA and CDR2 YNFKEQ. The CDR3 consists of 14 residues. The CDR3, as DNA: TGTGCCAGCAGCCAATCAGGGGGCAAGAACGAGCAGTACTTC. This gives the protein CASSQSGGKNEQYF.

In its sample, this clone was seen once. The chain carries TRBV28 and TRBJ1-4, with D maybe TRBD1 (6 bases). The CDR3 has 15 amino acids. V lost 6 bases, J lost 5 bases, and 16 bases lay in between. Germline V gene data show CDR1 as MDHEN and CDR2 as SYDVKM. The CDR3 loop reads CASRFTGNANEKLFF. The CDR3 DNA reads as TGTGCCAGCAGATTCACAGGGAACGCCAATGAAAAACTGTTTTTT.

The table lists this clone with a few counts. The chain combines TRBV11-1 with TRBJ2-1; 9 nucleotides line up with TRBD2. V lost 0 bases to trimming and J lost 4 bases; unmatched junction nucleotides: 10. This CDR3 has 18 amino acids. CDR1 SGHAT and CDR2 FQDESV come from the germline V gene (reference sequence). The DNA of the CDR3 is TGTGCCAGCAGCTTAGCGCAAGGAGCGGGGGGCCCTTACAATGAGCAGTTCTTC. Translating gives CASSLAQGAGGPYNEQFF.

The rearrangement links TRBV21-1 to TRBJ2-2; TRBD1 is the table's D call, not checked against the DNA. TRBV21-1 is designated a pseudogene. There are 22 residues in the CDR3. As DNA, the CDR3 is TGTGCCAGCAGCAGCCCTGAGGTGGTCGTGGCCCAGACAGGGGCGAACACCGGGGAGCTGTTTTTT. Residues: CASSSPEVVVAQTGANTGELFF.

CDR3 nucleotide sequence: TGTGCCAGCACCCGGGGGGAGACCCAGTACTTC. It specifies CASTRGETQYF. J is TRBJ2-5 and V is TRBV7-9; D is possibly TRBD2 (6 bases). Germline assignment: CDR1 SEHNR and CDR2 FQNEAQ (reference sequence). The CDR3 covers 11 residues. V lost 7 bases and J lost 5, with 8 bases in between.

This clone was detected only a few times. V gene TRBV27 combines with J gene TRBJ2-6; D unresolved. The CDR3 is made up of 15 amino acids. CDR1 and CDR2 from the germline V gene are MNHEY and SMNVEV (reference sequence). Trimming removed 6 bases at V and 0 bases at J, with 9 bases between. CDR3 nucleotides: TGTGCCAGCAGGGCCAGACTCTCTGGGGCCAACGTCCTGACTTTC. This codes for CASRARLSGANVLTF.

This sequence joins TRBV7-9 and TRBJ1-3, with unresolved D. Germline V lookup: CDR1 SEHNR, CDR2 FQNEAQ (reference sequence). The CDR3 contains 15 residues. The V and J ends lost 3 bases and 2 bases respectively, with 11 bases between them. CDR3 nucleotide sequence: TGTGCCAGCAGCTTCAGCGCCAGCCCTGGAAACACCATATATTTT. It codes for CASSFSASPGNTIYF.

This clone was recorded once. The V call is TRBV6-1, the J call TRBJ1-1, with D unclear. V was pared by 5 bases and J by 2 bases, with 15 bases between. The CDR3 is 15 amino acids. Looked up from germline, CDR1 is MNHNS and CDR2 is SASEGT. The CDR3 DNA reads TGTGCCAGCAGTCAATACTCTACAGTCAACACTGAAGCTTTCTTT. Its translation is CASSQYSTVNTEAFF.

On this clone itself: Sequence at one end of the junction differs from germline and may be a read error. V is TRBV4-1 and J is TRBJ2-4; D perhaps matches TRBD2 (5 bases). Germline V gives CDR1 MGHRA, CDR2 YSYEKL. The CDR3 spans 15 residues. The CDR3 nucleotides read TGCGCCAGCAGCCAAGAACGGGGAGCCAAAAACAGTCAGTACTTC. Encoded protein: CASSQERGAKNSQYF.

This chain links TRBV5-1 with TRBJ2-7; 7 bases map to TRBD2. Germline CDR1 reads SGHRS; CDR2 reads YFSETQ. V was pared by 9 bases and J by 1 base, with 7 bases of the junction left unmatched. The CDR3 has 13 residues. This CDR3 reads CANGGTVSYEQYF. CDR3 bases: TGCGCCAACGGGGGGACGGTGTCCTACGAGCAGTACTTC.

In its sample, this clone was seen a few times. The rearrangement uses TRBV27 and TRBJ2-7, with D uncertain. Trimming removed 5 bases at V and 0 bases at J, with 8 bases between. The CDR3 consists of 13 residues. The germline CDR1 and CDR2 sequences are MNHEY and SMNVEV (reference sequence). CDR3 DNA sequence: TGTGCCAGCAGTAAATGGCCCTCCTACGAGCAGTACTTC. Its protein is CASSKWPSYEQYF.

The rearrangement uses TRBV5-4 and TRBJ2-7, with 10 bases aligning to TRBD1. V lost 3 bases, J lost 3 bases, and 3 bases stayed unmatched. The CDR3 is made up of 14 amino acids. The germline V gene has CDR1 SGHNT and CDR2 YYREEE (reference sequence). The CDR3 spells CASSWTGGDYEQYF. The CDR3 coding sequence is TGTGCCAGCAGCTGGACAGGGGGTGACTACGAGCAGTACTTC.

The chain employs TRBV2 and TRBJ1-2; 7 bases are a match to TRBD1. The germline CDR1 and CDR2 sequences are SNHLY and FYNNEI. The CDR3 totals 14 residues. V dropped 7 bases and J dropped 7; count of bases not matched to a gene: 12. CDR3 amino acids: CASNGDEGALGYTF. The DNA of the CDR3 is TGTGCCAGCAATGGGGACGAGGGGGCGCTTGGCTACACCTTC.

This chain connects TRBV7-8 to TRBJ2-3; 10 positions match TRBD2. In germline, CDR1 is SGHVS, CDR2 FQNEAQ. Trimming cost V 2 bases and J 1 base; bases outside gene matches: 3. The CDR3 runs to 16 residues. The CDR3 here is CASSLTLAGGTDTQYF. In nucleotides, the CDR3 is TGTGCCAGCAGCTTAACCCTAGCGGGGGGCACAGATACGCAGTATTTT.